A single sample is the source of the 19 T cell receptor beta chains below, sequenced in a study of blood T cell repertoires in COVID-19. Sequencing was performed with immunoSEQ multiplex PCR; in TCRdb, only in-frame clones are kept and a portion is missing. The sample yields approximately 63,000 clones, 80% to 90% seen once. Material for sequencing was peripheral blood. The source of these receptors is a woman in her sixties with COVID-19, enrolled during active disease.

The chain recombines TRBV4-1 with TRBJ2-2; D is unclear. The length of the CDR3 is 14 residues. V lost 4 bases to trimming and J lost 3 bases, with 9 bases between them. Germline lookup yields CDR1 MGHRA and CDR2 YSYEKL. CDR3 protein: CASSLRVDTGELFF. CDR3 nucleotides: TGCGCCAGCAGCCTCCGGGTGGACACCGGGGAGCTGTTTTTT.

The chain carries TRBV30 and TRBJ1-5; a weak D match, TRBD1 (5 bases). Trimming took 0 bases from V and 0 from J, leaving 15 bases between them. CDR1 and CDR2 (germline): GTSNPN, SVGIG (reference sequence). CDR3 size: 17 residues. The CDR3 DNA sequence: TGTGCCTGGAGTGTAGGGGCCGGTACCTATAGCAATCAGCCCCAGCATTTT. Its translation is CAWSVGAGTYSNQPQHF.

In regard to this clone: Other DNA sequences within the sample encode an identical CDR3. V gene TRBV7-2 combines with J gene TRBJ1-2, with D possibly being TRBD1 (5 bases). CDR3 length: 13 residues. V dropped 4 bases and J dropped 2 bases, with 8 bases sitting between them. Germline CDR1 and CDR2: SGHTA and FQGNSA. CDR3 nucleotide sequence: TGTGCCAGCAGCTCTACAGGAAACTATGGCTACACCTTC. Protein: CASSSTGNYGYTF.

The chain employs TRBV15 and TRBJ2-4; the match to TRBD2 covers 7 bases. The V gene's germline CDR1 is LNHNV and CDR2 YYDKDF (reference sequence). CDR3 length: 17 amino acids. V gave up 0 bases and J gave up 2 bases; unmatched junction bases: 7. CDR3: CATSRDQAGSPKNIQYF. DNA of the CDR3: TGTGCCACCAGCAGAGATCAAGCGGGAAGCCCCAAAAACATTCAGTACTTC.

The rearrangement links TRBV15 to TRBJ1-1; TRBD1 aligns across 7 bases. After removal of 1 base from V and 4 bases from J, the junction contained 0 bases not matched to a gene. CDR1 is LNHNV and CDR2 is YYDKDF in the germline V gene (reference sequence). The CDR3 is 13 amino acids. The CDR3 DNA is TGTGCCACCAGCAGAGCAGGGGGCACTGAAGCTTTCTTT. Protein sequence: CATSRAGGTEAFF.

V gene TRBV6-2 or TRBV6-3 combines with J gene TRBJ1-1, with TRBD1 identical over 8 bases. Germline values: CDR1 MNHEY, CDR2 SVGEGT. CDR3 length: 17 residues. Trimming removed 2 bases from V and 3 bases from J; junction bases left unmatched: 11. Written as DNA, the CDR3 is TGTGCCAGCAGTTACGAAGGGGGCAGGGGGCACCACACTGAAGCTTTCTTT. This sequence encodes CASSYEGGRGHHTEAFF.

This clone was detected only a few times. The CDR3 coding sequence is TGTGCCAGCAGTGAGGGGACAGGGAGAAACTATGGCTACACCTTC. Its protein is CASSEGTGRNYGYTF. The rearrangement joins TRBV6-1 to TRBJ1-2; 9 bases are a match to TRBD1. CDR1 and CDR2 from the germline V gene are MNHNS and SASEGT. The CDR3 sequence is 15 residues long. The junction had 4 bases not matched to a gene; V was cut back by 3 bases and J by 2 bases.

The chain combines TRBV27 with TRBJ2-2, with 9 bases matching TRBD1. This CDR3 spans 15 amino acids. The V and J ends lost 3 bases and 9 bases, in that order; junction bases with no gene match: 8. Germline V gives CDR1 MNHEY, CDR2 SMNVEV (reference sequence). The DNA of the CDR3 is TGTGCCAGCAGTTTGGGGACAGGGTCGTTGTGGGAGCTGTTTTTT. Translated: CASSLGTGSLWELFF.

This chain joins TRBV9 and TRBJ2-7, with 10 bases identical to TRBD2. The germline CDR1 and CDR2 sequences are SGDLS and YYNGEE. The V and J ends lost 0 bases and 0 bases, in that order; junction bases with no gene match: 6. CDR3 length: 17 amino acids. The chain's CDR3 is CASSVGLAGKSSYEQYF. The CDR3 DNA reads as TGTGCCAGCAGCGTAGGACTAGCGGGTAAGAGCTCCTACGAGCAGTACTTC.

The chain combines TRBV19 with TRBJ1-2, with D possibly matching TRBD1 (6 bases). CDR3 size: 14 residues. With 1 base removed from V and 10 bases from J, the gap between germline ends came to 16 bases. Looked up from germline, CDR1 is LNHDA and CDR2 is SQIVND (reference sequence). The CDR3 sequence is CASSIAPDSPNYTF. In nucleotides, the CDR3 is TGTGCCAGTAGTATAGCCCCGGACAGTCCAAACTACACCTTC. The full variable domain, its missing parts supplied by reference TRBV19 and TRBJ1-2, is DGGITQSPKYLFRKEGQNVTLSCEQNLNHDAMYWYRQDPGQGLRLIYYSQIVNDFQKGDIAEGYSVSREKKESFPLTVTSAQKNPTAFYLCASSIAPDSPNYTFGSGTRLTVV.

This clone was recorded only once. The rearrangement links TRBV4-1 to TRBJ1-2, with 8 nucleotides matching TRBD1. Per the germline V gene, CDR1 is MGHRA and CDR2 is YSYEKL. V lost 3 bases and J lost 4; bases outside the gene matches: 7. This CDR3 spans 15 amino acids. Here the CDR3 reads CASSHPDRASYGYTF. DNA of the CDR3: TGCGCCAGCAGCCATCCGGACAGGGCTTCCTATGGCTACACCTTC.

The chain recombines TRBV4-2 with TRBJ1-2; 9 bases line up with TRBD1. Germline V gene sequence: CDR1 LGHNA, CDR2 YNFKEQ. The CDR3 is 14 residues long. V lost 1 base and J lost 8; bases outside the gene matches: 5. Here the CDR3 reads CASSQGTGGGGYTF. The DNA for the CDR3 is TGTGCCAGCAGCCAAGGAACAGGGGGCGGAGGCTACACCTTC.

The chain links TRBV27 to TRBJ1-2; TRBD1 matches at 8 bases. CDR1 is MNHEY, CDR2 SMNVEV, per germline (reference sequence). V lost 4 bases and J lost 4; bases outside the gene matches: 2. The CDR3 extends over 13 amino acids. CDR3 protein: CASSSTGGYGYTF. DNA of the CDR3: TGTGCCAGCAGTTCTACAGGGGGCTATGGCTACACCTTC.

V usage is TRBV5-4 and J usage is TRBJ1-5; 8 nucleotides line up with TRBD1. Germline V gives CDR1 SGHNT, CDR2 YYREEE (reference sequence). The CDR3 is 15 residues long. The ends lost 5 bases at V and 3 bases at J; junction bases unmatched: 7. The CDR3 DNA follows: TGTGCCAGCAGTTTCCGGGACAGGCCCAATCAGCCCCAGCATTTT. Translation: CASSFRDRPNQPQHF.

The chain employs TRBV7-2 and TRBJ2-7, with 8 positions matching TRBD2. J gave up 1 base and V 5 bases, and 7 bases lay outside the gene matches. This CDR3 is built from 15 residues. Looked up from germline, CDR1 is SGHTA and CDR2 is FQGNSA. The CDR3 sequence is CASSALSGVSYEQYF. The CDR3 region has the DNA TGTGCCAGCAGCGCCCTTAGCGGGGTATCCTACGAGCAGTACTTC. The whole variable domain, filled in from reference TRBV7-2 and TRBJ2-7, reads GAGVSQSPSNKVTEKGKDVELRCDPISGHTALYWYRQSLGQGLEFLIYFQGNSAPDKSGLPSDRFSAERTGGSVSTLTIQRTQQEDSAVYLCASSALSGVSYEQYFGPGTRLTVT.

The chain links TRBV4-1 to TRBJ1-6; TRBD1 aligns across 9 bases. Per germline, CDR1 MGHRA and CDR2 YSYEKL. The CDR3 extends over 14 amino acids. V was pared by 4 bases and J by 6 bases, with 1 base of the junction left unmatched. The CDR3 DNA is TGCGCCAGCAGCCTGGACAGGGGTAATTCACCCCTCCACTTT. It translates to CASSLDRGNSPLHF.

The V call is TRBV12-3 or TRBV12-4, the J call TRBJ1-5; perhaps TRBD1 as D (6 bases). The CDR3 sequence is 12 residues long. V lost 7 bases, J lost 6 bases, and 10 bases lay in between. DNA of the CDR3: TGTGCCAGCAAACAGGGTGGTCAGCCCCAGCATTTT. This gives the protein CASKQGGQPQHF.

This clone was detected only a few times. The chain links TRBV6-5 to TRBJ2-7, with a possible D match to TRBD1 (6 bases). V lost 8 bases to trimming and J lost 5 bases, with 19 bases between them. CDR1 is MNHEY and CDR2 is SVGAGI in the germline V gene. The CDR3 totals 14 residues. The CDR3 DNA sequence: TGTGCCAGCTCCCCAGGGGATAGGTGGAACGAGCAGTACTTC. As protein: CASSPGDRWNEQYF.

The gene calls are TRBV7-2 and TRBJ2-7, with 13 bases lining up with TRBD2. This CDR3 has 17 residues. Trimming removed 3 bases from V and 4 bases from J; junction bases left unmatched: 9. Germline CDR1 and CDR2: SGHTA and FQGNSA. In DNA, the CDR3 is TGTGCCAGCAGCTTCGACGCCACTAGCGGGAGGGCTTACGAGCAGTACTTC. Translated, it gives CASSFDATSGRAYEQYF.